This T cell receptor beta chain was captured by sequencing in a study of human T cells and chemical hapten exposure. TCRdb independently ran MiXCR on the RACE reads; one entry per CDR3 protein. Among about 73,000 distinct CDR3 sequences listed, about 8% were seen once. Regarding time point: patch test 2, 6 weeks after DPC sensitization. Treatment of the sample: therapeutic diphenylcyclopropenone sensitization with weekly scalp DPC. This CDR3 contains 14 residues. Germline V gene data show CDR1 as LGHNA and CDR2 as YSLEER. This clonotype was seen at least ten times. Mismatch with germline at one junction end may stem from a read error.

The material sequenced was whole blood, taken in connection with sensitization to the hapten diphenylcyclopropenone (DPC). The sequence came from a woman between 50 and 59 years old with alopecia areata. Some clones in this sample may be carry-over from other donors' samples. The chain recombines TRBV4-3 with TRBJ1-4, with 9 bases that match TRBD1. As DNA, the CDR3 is TGTGCCAGCAGCAAGACAGGGGGAAGTGAAAAACTGTTTTTT. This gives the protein CASSKTGGSEKLFF.